This passage covers 18 T cell receptor beta chains from one sample sequenced in a study of post-analysis software for immune sequencing data (dated by TCRdb to about 2015). On the study overall, not on this receptor specifically: Significantly higher frequencies in patients than in controls were found for about five TRBV segments, including TRBV5-6, TRBV5-1 and TRBV20-1.

Library generation was performed with PCR. Sequencing relied on an Illumina HiSeq 2500. To reduce PCR and sequencing biases, unique molecular identifiers were incorporated into the TCR beta cDNA libraries. Clones were called with MiXCR by TCRdb after fastp trimmed the public reads at Q25, and only in-frame beta chains were retained. Each CDR3 protein gets just one entry, which takes the most common genes and DNA from the rows behind it. This sample is represented by more than 350,000 distinct CDR3 sequences; 35% to 45% of them were singletons. The top ten hold approximately 7.6% of the sample. No antigen is known for these receptors. Source material: blood. The receptors were gathered from a girl aged 2 to 9 with multiple sclerosis.

This rearrangement joins TRBV29-1 to TRBJ1-4, with a weak D call TRBD1 (5 bases). From germline, CDR1 is SQVTM and CDR2 ANQGSEA. Trimming removed 2 bases from V and 10 bases from J, with 20 bases in between. The CDR3 spans 15 residues. The chain's CDR3 is CSVEPSAGGKGKLFF. Here the CDR3 DNA reads TGCAGCGTTGAACCTTCAGCGGGGGGAAAGGGAAAACTGTTTTTT. The whole variable domain, remainder taken from reference TRBV29-1 and TRBJ1-4, is SAVISQKPSRDICQRGTSLTIQCQVDSQVTMMFWYRQQPGQSLTLIATANQGSEATYESGFVIDKFPISRPNLTFSTLTVSNMSPEDSSIYLCSVEPSAGGKGKLFFGSGTQLSVL.

The V call is TRBV11-2, the J call TRBJ2-4; no clear D gene. The CDR3 runs to 16 residues. Per the germline V gene, CDR1 is SGHAT and CDR2 is FQNNGV. The V end lost 2 bases, the J end lost 0 bases, and 11 bases lay between the germline ends. The DNA for the CDR3 is TGTGCCAGCAGCTTATCGGTTCTGCTAGCCAAAAACATTCAGTACTTC. It translates to CASSLSVLLAKNIQYF.

The chain carries TRBV6-6 and TRBJ2-1; D is unclear. This CDR3 is 14 amino acids long. Germline CDR1 MNHNY, CDR2 SVGAGI (reference sequence). V was trimmed by 7 bases and J by 5 bases, leaving 15 bases between them. Here the CDR3 DNA reads TGTGCCAGCACTGAAAGGAATAAGCACAATGAGCAGTTCTTC. As protein: CASTERNKHNEQFF.

The chain uses TRBV27 and TRBJ2-1; TRBD1 agrees at 7 bases. This CDR3 comprises 15 residues. Germline values: CDR1 MNHEY, CDR2 SMNVEV (reference sequence). Trimming cost V 3 bases and J 2 bases; bases outside gene matches: 4. DNA for the CDR3: TGTGCCAGCAGTTTGGGGACAGCGGCCTACAATGAGCAGTTCTTC. Translating gives CASSLGTAAYNEQFF.

This clonotype was recorded a few times. V is TRBV20-1 and J is TRBJ2-5, with 8 positions matching TRBD1. This CDR3 is 15 amino acids long. Trimming cost V 2 bases and J 3 bases; bases outside gene matches: 8. Germline V gives CDR1 DFQATT, CDR2 SNEGSKA (reference sequence). CDR3 bases: TGCAGTGCTAGATGGACAGGGTATTCGGAAGAGACCCAGTACTTC. It is translated as CSARWTGYSEETQYF.

This clonotype was observed a few times. The gene calls are TRBV20-1 and TRBJ1-4; 7 bases are shared with TRBD1. Per the germline V gene, CDR1 is DFQATT and CDR2 is SNEGSKA (reference sequence). The CDR3 spans 14 residues. J lost 10 bases, V lost 3 bases, and 11 bases had no gene match. The CDR3 DNA is TGCAGTGCTAGTGCTCGACAGGGAGTAGGAAAACTGTTTTTT. Protein sequence: CSASARQGVGKLFF.

The V call is TRBV29-1, the J call TRBJ2-3; tentatively, D is TRBD1 or TRBD2 (5 bases each). Trimming pared 0 bases from V and 5 bases from J, leaving 12 bases between. The CDR3 runs 14 residues. The germline CDR1 and CDR2 sequences are SQVTM and ANQGSEA. CDR3 DNA: TGCAGCGTTGAAGATAAGAGGGGAATAGATACGCAGTATTTT. The encoded protein is CSVEDKRGIDTQYF.

The rearrangement joins TRBV20-1 to TRBJ2-5, with 13 bases fitting TRBD2. V dropped 6 bases and J dropped 5; count of bases not matched to a gene: 6. The CDR3 is 14 residues long. Germline V gives CDR1 DFQATT, CDR2 SNEGSKA (reference sequence). CDR3 loop: CSAMTSGGKETQYF. CDR3 in DNA: TGCAGTGCGATGACTAGCGGGGGGAAGGAGACCCAGTACTTC.

This clonotype was recorded many times. This chain connects TRBV27 to TRBJ2-7; D call uncertain. Trimming stripped 8 bases from V and 1 base from J, with 9 bases between. CDR1 MNHEY and CDR2 SMNVEV come from the germline V gene (reference sequence). The CDR3 totals 12 residues. CDR3 in DNA: TGTGCCAGCGCCATCGAATCCTACGAGCAGTACTTC. Its translation: CASAIESYEQYF.

The rearrangement links TRBV5-5 to TRBJ1-4; D gene ambiguous. The CDR3 runs 15 residues. CDR1 and CDR2 (germline): SGHKS, YYEKEE (reference sequence). With 1 base removed from V and 8 bases from J, the gap between germline ends came to 15 bases. The DNA for the CDR3 is TGTGCCAGCAGCTTGCCCCAATTGGGATCCGAAAAACTGTTTTTT. This codes for CASSLPQLGSEKLFF.

This clonotype was observed a few times. The chain is built from TRBV7-3 and TRBJ2-5; D may correspond to TRBD1 or TRBD2 (5 bases each). The CDR3 sequence is 14 residues long. Trimming pared 4 bases from V and 5 bases from J, leaving 14 bases between. From germline, CDR1 is SGHTA and CDR2 FQGTGA. CDR3 sequence reads: CASSSSGTGETQYF. CDR3 DNA: TGTGCCAGCAGCTCCTCCGGGACCGGGGAGACCCAGTACTTC.

This clonotype was seen more than once but under ten times. CDR3 bases: TGTGCCAGCAGCAAGACCCAGGCCGGGTCGTACGATACGCAGTATTTT. Translated: CASSKTQAGSYDTQYF. This chain joins TRBV11-2 and TRBJ2-3; no firm D call. V lost 5 bases and J lost 6, with 21 bases in between. Germline loops: CDR1 SGHAT, CDR2 FQNNGV. The CDR3 is 16 residues long.

The genes are TRBV7-2 and TRBJ2-7; 10 positions match TRBD1. This CDR3 has 15 residues. V lost 8 bases, J lost 6 bases, and 13 bases stayed unmatched. Germline V gives CDR1 SGHTA, CDR2 FQGNSA. The CDR3 DNA reads TGTGCCAGCCGATCAGGACAGGGGGTTTTAAGCGAGCAGTACTTC. It specifies CASRSGQGVLSEQYF. The entire variable domain, with the rest obtained from reference TRBV7-2 and TRBJ2-7, is as follows: GAGVSQSPSNKVTEKGKDVELRCDPISGHTALYWYRQSLGQGLEFLIYFQGNSAPDKSGLPSDRFSAERTGGSVSTLTIQRTQQEDSAVYLCASRSGQGVLSEQYFGPGTRLTVT.

This clonotype was observed a single time. The chain links TRBV24-1 to TRBJ2-1; tentative D call: TRBD1 (6 bases). The CDR3 is 19 amino acids. With 1 base removed from V and 8 bases from J, the gap between germline ends came to 26 bases. CDR1 is KGHDR, CDR2 SFDVKD, per germline. The CDR3 protein is CATSDLQKQGFSRVDEQFF. For the CDR3, the DNA is TGTGCCACCAGTGATTTACAAAAACAGGGCTTTTCTCGGGTCGATGAGCAGTTCTTC.

The V call is TRBV12-3 or TRBV12-4, the J call TRBJ1-5, with D unresolved. Trimming left V 3 bases short and J 6 bases short, with 15 bases between. This CDR3 region has 15 residues. The CDR3 protein is CASSFRSAESQPQHF. For the CDR3, the DNA is TGTGCCAGCAGTTTCAGATCGGCTGAAAGTCAGCCCCAGCATTTT.

This clonotype was detected only a few times. V usage is TRBV28 and J usage is TRBJ2-7, with D unresolved. Trimming removed 8 bases at V and 5 bases at J, with 22 bases between. There are 15 residues in the CDR3. The germline CDR1 and CDR2 sequences are MDHEN and SYDVKM. CDR3 residues: CASGPPADLRHEQYF. In nucleotides, the CDR3 is TGTGCCAGCGGCCCCCCCGCGGACCTTCGGCACGAGCAGTACTTC.

J is TRBJ2-1 and V is TRBV20-1, with D possibly matching TRBD2 (6 bases). Germline V gene data show CDR1 as DFQATT and CDR2 as SNEGSKA (reference sequence). This CDR3 spans 16 amino acids. V lost 1 base to trimming and J lost 6 bases, with 19 bases between them. The CDR3 protein is CSARALGTGGRNEQFF. The CDR3 nucleotides are TGCAGTGCTAGAGCGTTGGGGACCGGGGGACGCAATGAGCAGTTCTTC.

V is TRBV12-3 or TRBV12-4 and J is TRBJ1-1; 12 bases agree with TRBD1. V lost 6 bases, J lost 6 bases, and 8 bases stayed unmatched. The CDR3 runs to 15 residues. The CDR3 protein is CASRPRDRGLSEAFF. The DNA for the CDR3 is TGTGCCAGCAGGCCCCGGGACAGGGGGCTTTCTGAAGCTTTCTTT.